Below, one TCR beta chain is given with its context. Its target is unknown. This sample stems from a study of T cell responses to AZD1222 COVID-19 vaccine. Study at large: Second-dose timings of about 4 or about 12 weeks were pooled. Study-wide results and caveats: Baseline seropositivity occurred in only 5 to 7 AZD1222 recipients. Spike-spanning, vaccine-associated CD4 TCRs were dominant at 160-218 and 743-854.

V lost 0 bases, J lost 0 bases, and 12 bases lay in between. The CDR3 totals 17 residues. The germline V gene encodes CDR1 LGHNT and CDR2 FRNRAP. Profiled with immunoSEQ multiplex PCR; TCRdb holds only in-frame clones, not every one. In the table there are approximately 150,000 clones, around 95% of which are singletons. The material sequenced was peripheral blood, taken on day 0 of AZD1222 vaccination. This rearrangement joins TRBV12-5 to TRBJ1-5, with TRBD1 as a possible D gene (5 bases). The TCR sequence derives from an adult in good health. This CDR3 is CASGLVSGVYSNQPQHF. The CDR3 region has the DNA TGTGCTAGTGGTTTGGTATCGGGGGTCTATAGCAATCAGCCCCAGCATTTT.